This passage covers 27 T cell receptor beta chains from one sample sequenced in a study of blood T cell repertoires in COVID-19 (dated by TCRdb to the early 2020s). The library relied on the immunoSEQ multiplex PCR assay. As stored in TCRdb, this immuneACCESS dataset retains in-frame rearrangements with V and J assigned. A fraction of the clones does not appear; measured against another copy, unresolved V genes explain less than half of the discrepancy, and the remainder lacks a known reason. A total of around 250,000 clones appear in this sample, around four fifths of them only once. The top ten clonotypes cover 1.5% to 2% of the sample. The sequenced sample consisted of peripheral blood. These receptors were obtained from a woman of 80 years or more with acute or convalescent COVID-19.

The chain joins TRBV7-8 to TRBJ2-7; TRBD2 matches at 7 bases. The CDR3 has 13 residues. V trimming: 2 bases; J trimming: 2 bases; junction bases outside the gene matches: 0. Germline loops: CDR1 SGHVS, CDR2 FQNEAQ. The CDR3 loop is CASSLTSAYEQYF. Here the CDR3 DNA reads TGTGCCAGCAGCTTAACTAGCGCCTACGAGCAGTACTTC.

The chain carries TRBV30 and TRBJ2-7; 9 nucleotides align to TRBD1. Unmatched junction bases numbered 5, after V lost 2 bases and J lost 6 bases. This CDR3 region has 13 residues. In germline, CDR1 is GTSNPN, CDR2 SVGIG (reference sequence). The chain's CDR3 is CAWSRDRVPEQYF. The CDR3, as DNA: TGTGCCTGGAGTAGGGACAGGGTTCCCGAGCAGTACTTC.

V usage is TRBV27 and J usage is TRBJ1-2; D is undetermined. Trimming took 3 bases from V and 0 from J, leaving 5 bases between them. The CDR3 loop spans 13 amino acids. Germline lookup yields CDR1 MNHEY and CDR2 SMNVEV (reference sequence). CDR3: CASSLRANYGYTF. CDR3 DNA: TGTGCCAGCAGTTTGCGGGCTAACTATGGCTACACCTTC.

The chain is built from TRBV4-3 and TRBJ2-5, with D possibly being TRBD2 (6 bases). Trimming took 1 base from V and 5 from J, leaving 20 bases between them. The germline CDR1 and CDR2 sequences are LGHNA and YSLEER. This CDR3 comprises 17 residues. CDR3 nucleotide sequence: TGCGCCAGCAGCCAAGCCAACACCGGGACTCCTGGCGAGACCCAGTACTTC. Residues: CASSQANTGTPGETQYF.

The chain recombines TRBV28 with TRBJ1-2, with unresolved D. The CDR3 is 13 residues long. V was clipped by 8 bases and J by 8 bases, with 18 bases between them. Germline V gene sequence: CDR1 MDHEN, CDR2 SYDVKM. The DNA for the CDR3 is TGTGCCAGCGCCGTATCCACGTATAGAGGCTACACCTTC. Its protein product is CASAVSTYRGYTF.

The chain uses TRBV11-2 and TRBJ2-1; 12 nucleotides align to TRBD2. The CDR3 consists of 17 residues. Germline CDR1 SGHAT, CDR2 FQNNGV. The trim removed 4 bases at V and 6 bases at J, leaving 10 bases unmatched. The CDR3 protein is CASSSQRLAGVANEQFF. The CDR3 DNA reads TGTGCCAGCAGCTCTCAAAGACTAGCGGGAGTCGCCAATGAGCAGTTCTTC.

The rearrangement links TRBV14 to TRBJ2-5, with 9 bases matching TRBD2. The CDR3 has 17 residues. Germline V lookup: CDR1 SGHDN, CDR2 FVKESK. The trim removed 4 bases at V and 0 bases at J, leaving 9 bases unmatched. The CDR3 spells CASSLPTSGRYQETQYF. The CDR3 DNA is TGTGCCAGCAGCCTTCCCACCAGCGGGAGGTACCAAGAGACCCAGTACTTC.

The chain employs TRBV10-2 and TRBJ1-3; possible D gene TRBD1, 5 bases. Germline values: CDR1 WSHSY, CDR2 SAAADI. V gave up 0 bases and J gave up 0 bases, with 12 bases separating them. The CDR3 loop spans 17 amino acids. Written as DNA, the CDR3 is TGCGCCAGCAGTGAGTCGGCGGGGACCGCCTCTGGAAACACCATATATTTT. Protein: CASSESAGTASGNTIYF.

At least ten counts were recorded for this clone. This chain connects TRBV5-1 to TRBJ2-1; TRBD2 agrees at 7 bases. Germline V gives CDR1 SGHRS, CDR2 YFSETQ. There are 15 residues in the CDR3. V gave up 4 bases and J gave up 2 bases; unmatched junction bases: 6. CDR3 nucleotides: TGCGCCAGCAGCATTGTCGGGACTACCTACAATGAGCAGTTCTTC. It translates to CASSIVGTTYNEQFF.

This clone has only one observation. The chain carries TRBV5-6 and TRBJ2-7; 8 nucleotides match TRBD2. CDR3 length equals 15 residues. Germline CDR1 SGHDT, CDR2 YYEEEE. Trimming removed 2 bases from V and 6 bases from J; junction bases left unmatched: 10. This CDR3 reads CASSFSPAGVGEQYF. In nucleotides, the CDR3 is TGTGCCAGCAGCTTTTCTCCAGCGGGAGTAGGCGAGCAGTACTTC. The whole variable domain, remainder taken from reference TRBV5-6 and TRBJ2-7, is DAGVTQSPTHLIKTRGQQVTLRCSPKSGHDTVSWYQQALGQGPQFIFQYYEEEERQRGNFPDRFSGHQFPNYSSELNVNALLLGDSALYLCASSFSPAGVGEQYFGPGTRLTVT.

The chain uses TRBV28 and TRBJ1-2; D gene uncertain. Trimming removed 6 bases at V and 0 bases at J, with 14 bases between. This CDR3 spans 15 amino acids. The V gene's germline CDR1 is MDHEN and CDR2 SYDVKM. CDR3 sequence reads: CASRPLGQANYGYTF. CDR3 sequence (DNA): TGTGCCAGCAGACCTCTGGGCCAGGCTAACTATGGCTACACCTTC.

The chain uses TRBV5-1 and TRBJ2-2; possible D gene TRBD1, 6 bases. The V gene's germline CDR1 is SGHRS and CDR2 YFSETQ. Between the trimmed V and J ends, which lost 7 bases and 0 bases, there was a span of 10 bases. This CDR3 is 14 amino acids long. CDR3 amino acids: CASRDTPNTGELFF. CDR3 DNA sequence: TGCGCCAGCCGGGACACCCCGAACACCGGGGAGCTGTTTTTT.

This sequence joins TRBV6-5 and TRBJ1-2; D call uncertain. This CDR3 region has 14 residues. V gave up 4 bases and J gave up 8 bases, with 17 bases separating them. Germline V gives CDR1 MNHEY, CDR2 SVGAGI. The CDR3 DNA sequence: TGTGCCAGCAGTTCAGACCAGGACTTGGGGGGCTACACCTTC. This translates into CASSSDQDLGGYTF.

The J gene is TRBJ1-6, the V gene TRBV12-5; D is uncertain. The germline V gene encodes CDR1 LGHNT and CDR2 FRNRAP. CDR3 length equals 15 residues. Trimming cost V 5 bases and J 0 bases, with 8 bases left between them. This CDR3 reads CASGEQSSYNSPLHF. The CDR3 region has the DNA TGTGCTAGTGGTGAACAGAGCTCCTATAATTCACCCCTCCACTTT. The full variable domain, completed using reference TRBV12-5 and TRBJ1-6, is DARVTQTPRHKVTEMGQEVTMRCQPILGHNTVFWYRQTMMQGLELLAYFRNRAPLDDSGMPKDRFSAEMPDATLATLKIQPSEPRDSAVYFCASGEQSSYNSPLHFGNGTRLTVT.

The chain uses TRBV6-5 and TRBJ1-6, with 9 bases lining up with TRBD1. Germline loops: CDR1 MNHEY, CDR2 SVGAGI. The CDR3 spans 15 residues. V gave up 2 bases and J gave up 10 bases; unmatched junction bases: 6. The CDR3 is CASSYGDRANSPLHF. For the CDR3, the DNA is TGTGCCAGCAGTTACGGGGACAGGGCTAACTCACCCCTCCACTTT.

The CDR3 region has the DNA TGTGCCAGCAGCTGGCCGGGAGGCTATGGCTACACCTTC. It codes for CASSWPGGYGYTF. The chain carries TRBV28 and TRBJ1-2; no firm D call. Germline V gives CDR1 MDHEN, CDR2 SYDVKM. V lost 6 bases and J lost 4, with 12 bases in between. This CDR3 region has 13 residues.

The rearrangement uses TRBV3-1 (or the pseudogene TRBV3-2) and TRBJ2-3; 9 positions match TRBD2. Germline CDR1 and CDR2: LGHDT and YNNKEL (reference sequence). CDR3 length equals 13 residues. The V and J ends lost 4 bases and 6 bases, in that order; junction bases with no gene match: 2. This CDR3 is CASSLGLADTQYF. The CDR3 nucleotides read TGTGCCAGCAGCCTAGGACTAGCGGATACGCAGTATTTT.

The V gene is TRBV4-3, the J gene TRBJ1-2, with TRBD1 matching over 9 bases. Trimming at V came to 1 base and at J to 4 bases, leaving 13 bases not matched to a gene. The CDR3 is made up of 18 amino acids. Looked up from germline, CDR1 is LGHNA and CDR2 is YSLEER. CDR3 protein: CASSQARAAGQGGYGYTF. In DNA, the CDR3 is TGCGCCAGCAGCCAAGCACGGGCCGCGGGACAGGGAGGCTATGGCTACACCTTC.

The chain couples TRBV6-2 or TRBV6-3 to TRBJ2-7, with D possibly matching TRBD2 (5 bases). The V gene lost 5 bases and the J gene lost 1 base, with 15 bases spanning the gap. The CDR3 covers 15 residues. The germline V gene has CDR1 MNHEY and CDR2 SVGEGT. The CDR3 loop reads CASSPRGSLSYEQYF. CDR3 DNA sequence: TGTGCCAGCAGTCCCCGGGGTAGCCTATCCTACGAGCAGTACTTC.

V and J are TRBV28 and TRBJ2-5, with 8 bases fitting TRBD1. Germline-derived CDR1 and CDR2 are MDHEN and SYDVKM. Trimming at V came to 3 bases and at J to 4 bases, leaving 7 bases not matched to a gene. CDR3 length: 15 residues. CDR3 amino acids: CASSFNGQGRETQYF. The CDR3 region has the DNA TGTGCCAGCAGTTTTAACGGACAGGGTCGAGAGACCCAGTACTTC.

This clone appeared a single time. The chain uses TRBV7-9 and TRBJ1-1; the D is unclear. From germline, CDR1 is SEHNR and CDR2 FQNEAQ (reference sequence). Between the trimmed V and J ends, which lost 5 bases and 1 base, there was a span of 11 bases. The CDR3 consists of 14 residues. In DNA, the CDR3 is TGTGCCAGCAGCGTGTTGGCCCAGAACACTGAAGCTTTCTTT. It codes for CASSVLAQNTEAFF.

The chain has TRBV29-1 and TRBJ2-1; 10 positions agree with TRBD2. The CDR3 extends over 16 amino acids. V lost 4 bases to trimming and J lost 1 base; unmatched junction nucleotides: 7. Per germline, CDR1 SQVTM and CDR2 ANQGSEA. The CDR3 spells CSVGASGSPSYNEQFF. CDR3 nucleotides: TGCAGCGTTGGCGCTAGCGGGAGCCCGTCCTACAATGAGCAGTTCTTC.

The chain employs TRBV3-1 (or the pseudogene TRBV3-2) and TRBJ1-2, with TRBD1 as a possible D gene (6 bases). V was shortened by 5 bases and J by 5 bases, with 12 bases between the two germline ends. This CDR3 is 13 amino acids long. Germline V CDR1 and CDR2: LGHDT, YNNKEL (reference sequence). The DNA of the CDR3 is TGTGCCAGCAGCTCAGACAGGATATATGGCTACACCTTC. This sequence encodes CASSSDRIYGYTF.

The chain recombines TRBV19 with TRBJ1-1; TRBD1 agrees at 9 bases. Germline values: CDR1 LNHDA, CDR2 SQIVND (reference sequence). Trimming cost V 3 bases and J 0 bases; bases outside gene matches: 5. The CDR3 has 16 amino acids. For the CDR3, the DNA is TGTGCCAGTAGTATCATACAGGGGGCGATGAACACTGAAGCTTTCTTT. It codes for CASSIIQGAMNTEAFF.

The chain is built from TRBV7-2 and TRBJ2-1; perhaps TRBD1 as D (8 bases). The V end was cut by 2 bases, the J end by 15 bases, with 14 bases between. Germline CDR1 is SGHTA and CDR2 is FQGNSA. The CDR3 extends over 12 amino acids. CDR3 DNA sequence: TGTGCCAGCAGCTTAACACAGGGGGGGATGTTCTTC. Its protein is CASSLTQGGMFF.

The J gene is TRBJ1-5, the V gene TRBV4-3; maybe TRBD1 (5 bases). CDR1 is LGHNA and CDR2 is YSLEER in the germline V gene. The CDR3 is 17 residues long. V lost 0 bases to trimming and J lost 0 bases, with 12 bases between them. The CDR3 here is CASSQEWTPYSNQPQHF. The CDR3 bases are TGCGCCAGCAGCCAAGAATGGACACCATATAGCAATCAGCCCCAGCATTTT.

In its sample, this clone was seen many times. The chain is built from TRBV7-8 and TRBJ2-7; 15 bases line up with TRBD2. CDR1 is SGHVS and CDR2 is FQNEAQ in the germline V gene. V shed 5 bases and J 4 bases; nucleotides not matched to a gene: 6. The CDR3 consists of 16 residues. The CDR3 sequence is CASSRGLAGGAYEQYF. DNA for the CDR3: TGTGCCAGCAGCAGGGGACTAGCGGGGGGCGCTTACGAGCAGTACTTC.